A selection of T cell receptor beta chains follows, all from one sample in a study of cytomegalovirus exposure and HLA in healthy donors. Libraries were prepared by immunoSEQ multiplex PCR; TCRdb keeps only in-frame clonotypes and omits some of them. The sample carries under 85,000 clones, around 68% recorded once. The sample consisted of PBMCs. The receptors originated from a man between 40 and 49 years old in good health and CMV-seropositive. CDR3s include the opening cysteine and the closing phenylalanine or tryptophan. A D gene is named only where the DNA matches it firmly. The size field is filled for only some rows; it gives once, few, many or a size class.

d_call j_call v_call clone_size cdr3_nt cdr3_aa
TRBD1 TRBJ2-5 TRBV7-3 few TGTGCCAGCAGCTTAGGGACGGGACAGTACGAGACCCAGTACTTC CASSLGTGQYETQYF
TRBD1 TRBJ2-7 TRBV10-1 . TGCGCCAGCAGTGAGAGATCGACAGGGGGTGGCTACGAGCAGTACTTC CASSERSTGGGYEQYF
. TRBJ2-7 TRBV5-1 . TGCGCCAGCAGCTTGGGCGTGGGAGAGGTGAACGAGCAGTACTTC CASSLGVGEVNEQYF
TRBD1 TRBJ1-2 TRBV30 once TGTGCCTGGAGTCAACAGGGGAACTATGGCTACACCTTC CAWSQQGNYGYTF
TRBD1 TRBJ1-5 TRBV25-1 . TGTGCCAGCAGTCAAACAGGGGGGAGTCAGCCCCAGCATTTT CASSQTGGSQPQHF
. TRBJ1-5 TRBV5-8 . TGTGCCAGCAGCCACCTACTTAGCAATCAGCCCCAGCATTTT CASSHLLSNQPQHF
. TRBJ2-5 TRBV15 once TGTGCCACCAGCAGAGATACCGCCGGGGGCCAGTACTTC CATSRDTAGGQYF
TRBD1 TRBJ1-4 TRBV7-9 . TGTGCCAGCAGCCCGGGACAGTCAAGGGAAAAACTGTTTTTT CASSPGQSREKLFF
TRBD2 TRBJ2-2 TRBV7-2 . TGTGCCAGCACGGGCGGGGGGGCTCGATTAGCCGGGGAGCTGTTTTTT CASTGGGARLAGELFF
TRBD2 TRBJ2-1 TRBV18 . TGTGCCAGCTCACGGGGGACTAGCGGCAATGAGCAGTTCTTC CASSRGTSGNEQFF
TRBD1 TRBJ1-6 TRBV6-1 . TGTGCCAGCAGCACGGGACAGGTTAATTCACCCCTCCACTTT CASSTGQVNSPLHF
TRBD1 TRBJ2-1 TRBV6-6 . TGTGCCAGCAGTTACGCGGGACAGGAAAACTACAATGAGCAGTTCTTC CASSYAGQENYNEQFF
. TRBJ1-4 TRBV25-1 . TGTGCCAGCAGTGAAGAGGCGACGTCGTTCTTCCGAGAAAAACTGTTTTTT CASSEEATSFFREKLFF
TRBD1 TRBJ2-1 TRBV6-6 . TGTGCCAGCAGAAGGGACAGGGTTCCCTACAATGAGCAGTTCTTC CASRRDRVPYNEQFF
. TRBJ2-7 TRBV5-1 . TGCGCCAGCAGCGGATCTGGGGGCGGGAGTAACGAGCAGTACTTC CASSGSGGGSNEQYF
. TRBJ1-1 TRBV19 . TGTGCCAGTAGTTTCTCAGGGAGGAGCACTGAAGCTTTCTTT CASSFSGRSTEAFF
. TRBJ2-5 TRBV7-2 . TGTGCCAGCAGCTCCCAGGGGACCCAGTACTTC CASSSQGTQYF
. TRBJ2-5 TRBV18 . TGTGCCAGCTCACTCCCGACAGACCAAGAGACCCAGTACTTC CASSLPTDQETQYF
TRBD2 TRBJ2-5 TRBV7-2 . TGTGCCAGCAGCCCAGGGGTGCTAGCGGGGGAAGAGACCCAGTACTTC CASSPGVLAGEETQYF
TRBD1 TRBJ1-1 TRBV2 . TGTGCCAGCAGTGATGAATTCGGGACAGGGAAATACACTGAAGCTTTCTTT CASSDEFGTGKYTEAFF
. TRBJ1-2 TRBV19 . TGTGCCAGTAGCAGGCAGGGAATCGACTATGGCTACACCTTC CASSRQGIDYGYTF
TRBD1 TRBJ2-1 TRBV6-1 once TGTGCCAGCAGGCCCACCTTAGGGGGCGATGAGCAGTTCTTC CASRPTLGGDEQFF